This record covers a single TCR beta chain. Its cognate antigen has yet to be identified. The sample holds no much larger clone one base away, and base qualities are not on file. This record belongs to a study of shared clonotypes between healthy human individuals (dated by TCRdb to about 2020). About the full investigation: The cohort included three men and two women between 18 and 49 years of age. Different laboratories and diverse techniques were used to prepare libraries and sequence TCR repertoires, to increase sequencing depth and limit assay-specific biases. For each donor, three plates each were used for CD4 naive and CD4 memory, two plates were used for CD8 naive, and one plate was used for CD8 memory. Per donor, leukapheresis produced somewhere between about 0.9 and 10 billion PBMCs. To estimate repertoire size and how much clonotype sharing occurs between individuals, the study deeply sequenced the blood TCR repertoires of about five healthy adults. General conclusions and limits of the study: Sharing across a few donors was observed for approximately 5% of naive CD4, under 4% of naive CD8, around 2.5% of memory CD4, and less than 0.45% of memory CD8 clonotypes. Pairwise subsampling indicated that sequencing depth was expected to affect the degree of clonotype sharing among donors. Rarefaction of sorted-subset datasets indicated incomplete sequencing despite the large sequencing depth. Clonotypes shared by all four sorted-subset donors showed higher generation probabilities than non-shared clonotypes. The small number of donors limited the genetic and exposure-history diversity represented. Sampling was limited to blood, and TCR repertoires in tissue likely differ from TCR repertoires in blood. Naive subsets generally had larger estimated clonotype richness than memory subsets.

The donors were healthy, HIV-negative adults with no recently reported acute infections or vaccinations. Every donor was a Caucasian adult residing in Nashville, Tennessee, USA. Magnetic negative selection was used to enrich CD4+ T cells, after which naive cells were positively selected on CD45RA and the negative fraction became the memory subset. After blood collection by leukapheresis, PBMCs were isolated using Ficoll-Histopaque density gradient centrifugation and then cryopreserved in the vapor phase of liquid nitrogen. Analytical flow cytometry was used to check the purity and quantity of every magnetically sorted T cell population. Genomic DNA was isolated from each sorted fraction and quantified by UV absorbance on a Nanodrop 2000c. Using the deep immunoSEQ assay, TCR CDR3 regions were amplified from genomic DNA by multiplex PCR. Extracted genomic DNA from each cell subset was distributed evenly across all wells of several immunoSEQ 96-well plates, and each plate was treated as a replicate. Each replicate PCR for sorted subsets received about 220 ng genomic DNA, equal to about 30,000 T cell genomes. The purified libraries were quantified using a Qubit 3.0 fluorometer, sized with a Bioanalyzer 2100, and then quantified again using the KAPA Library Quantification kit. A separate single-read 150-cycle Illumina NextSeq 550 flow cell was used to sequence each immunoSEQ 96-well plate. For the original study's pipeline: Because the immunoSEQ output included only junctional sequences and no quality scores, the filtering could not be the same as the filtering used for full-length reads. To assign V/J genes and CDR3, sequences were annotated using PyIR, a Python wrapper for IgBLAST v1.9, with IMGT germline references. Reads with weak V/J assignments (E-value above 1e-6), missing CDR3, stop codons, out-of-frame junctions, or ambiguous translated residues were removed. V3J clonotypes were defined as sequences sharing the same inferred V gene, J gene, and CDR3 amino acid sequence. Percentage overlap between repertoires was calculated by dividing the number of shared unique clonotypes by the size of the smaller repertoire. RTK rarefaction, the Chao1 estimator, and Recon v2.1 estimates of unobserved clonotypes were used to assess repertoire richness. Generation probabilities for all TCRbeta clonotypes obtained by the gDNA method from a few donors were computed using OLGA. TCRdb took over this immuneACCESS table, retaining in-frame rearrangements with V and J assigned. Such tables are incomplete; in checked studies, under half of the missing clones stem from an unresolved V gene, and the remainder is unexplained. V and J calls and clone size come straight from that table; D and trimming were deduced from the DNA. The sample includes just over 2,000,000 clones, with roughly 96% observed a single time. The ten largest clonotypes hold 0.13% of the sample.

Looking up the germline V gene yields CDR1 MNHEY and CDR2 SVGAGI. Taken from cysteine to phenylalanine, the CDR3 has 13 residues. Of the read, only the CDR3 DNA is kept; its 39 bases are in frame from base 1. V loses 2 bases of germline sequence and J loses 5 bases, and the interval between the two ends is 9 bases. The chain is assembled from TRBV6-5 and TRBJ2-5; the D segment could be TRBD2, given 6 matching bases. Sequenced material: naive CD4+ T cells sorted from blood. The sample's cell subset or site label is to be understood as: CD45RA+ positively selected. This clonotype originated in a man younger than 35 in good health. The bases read TGTGCCAGCAGTTACGGTCTAGCGGAGACCCAGTACTTC. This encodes CASSYGLAETQYF.